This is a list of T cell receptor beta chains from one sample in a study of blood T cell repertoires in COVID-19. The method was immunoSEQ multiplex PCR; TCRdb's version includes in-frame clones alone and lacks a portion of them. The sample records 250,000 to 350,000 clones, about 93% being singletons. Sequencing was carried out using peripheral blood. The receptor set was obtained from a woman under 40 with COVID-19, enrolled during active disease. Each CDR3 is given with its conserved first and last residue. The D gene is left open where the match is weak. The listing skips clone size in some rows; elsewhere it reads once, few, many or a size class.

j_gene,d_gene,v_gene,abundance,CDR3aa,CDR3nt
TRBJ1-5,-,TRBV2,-,CASRAGQASNQPQHF,TGTGCCAGCAGGGCAGGCCAGGCTAGCAATCAGCCCCAGCATTTT
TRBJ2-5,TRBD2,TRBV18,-,CASSEPGLAGFQETQYF,TGTGCCAGCTCAGAACCGGGACTAGCGGGATTTCAAGAGACCCAGTACTTC
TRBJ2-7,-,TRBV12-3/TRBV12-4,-,CASSSSNVRQYF,TGTGCCAGCAGTTCCTCAAATGTTAGGCAGTACTTC
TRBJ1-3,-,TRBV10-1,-,CASSESNLGNTIYF,TGCGCCAGCAGTGAGAGCAACCTCGGAAACACCATATATTTT
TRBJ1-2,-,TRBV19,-,CASSTLAGVNYGYTF,TGTGCCAGTAGTACCCTCGCGGGAGTAAACTATGGCTACACCTTC
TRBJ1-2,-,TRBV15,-,CATSRGQAGNYGYTF,TGTGCCACCAGCAGAGGACAGGCCGGGAACTATGGCTACACCTTC
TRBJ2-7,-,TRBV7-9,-,CASSSLGDEQYF,TGTGCCAGCAGCTCCCTAGGGGACGAGCAGTACTTC
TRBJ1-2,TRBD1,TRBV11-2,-,CASSLEQGTSYTF,TGTGCCAGCAGCTTAGAACAGGGGACAAGCTACACCTTC
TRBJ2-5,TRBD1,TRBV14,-,CASSLDRTGRETQYF,TGTGCCAGCAGCCTTGACCGGACAGGTCGAGAGACCCAGTACTTC
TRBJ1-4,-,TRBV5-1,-,CASSLPTGGNEKLFF,TGCGCCAGCAGCTTACCGACCGGGGGGAATGAAAAACTGTTTTTT
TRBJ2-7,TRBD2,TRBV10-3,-,CAISEIAGTTEQYF,TGTGCCATCAGTGAGATTGCAGGGACTACCGAGCAGTACTTC
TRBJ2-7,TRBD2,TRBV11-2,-,CASSLALTASGLYEQYF,TGTGCCAGCAGCTTAGCCCTCACGGCTAGCGGCCTATACGAGCAGTACTTC
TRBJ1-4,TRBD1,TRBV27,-,CASRGGQGSEKLFF,TGTGCCAGCAGGGGAGGACAGGGTAGCGAAAAACTGTTTTTT
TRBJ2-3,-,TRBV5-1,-,CASSQSGTLSTDTQYF,TGCGCCAGCAGCCAATCCGGGACTTTAAGCACAGATACGCAGTATTTT
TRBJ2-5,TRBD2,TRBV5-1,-,CASSNPQGLAGGETQYF,TGCGCCAGCAGCAACCCCCAGGGGCTAGCGGGAGGGGAGACCCAGTACTTC
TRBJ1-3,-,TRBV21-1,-,CASSPHIRDPSGNTIYF,TGTGCCAGCAGCCCACACATCAGGGATCCCAGTGGAAACACCATATATTTT
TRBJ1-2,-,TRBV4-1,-,CASSQDERLLYGYTF,TGCGCCAGCAGCCAAGACGAGCGACTACTCTATGGCTACACCTTC
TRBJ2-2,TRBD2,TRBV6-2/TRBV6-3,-,CASSYSTAGGKANTGELFF,TGTGCCAGCAGTTACTCGACGGCGGGAGGGAAAGCGAACACCGGGGAGCTGTTTTTT
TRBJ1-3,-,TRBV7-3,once,CASSLAGPPSSGNTIYF,TGTGCCAGCAGCTTAGCGGGGCCGCCGAGCTCTGGAAACACCATATATTTT
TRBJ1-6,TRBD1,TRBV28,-,CASSSRTGEGSPLHF,TGTGCCAGCAGTTCACGGACAGGGGAGGGTTCACCCCTCCACTTT
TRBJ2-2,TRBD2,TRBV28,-,CASRLAGVFTGELFF,TGTGCCAGCAGACTAGCGGGAGTTTTTACCGGGGAGCTGTTTTTT